This is a list of T cell receptor beta chains from one sample in a study of shared clonotypes between healthy human individuals. Clones were read by immunoSEQ multiplex PCR, and TCRdb kept only the in-frame ones, dropping some. The sample has about 490,000 clones, 70% to 85% seen once; the top ten hold about 12%. The sequenced sample was PBMCs. The receptor set was obtained from a woman in her forties in good health. Some clones in this sample may be carry-over from other donors' samples. Each CDR3 is given with its conserved first and last residue. D genes are given only for firm matches. Size is stated for part of the rows, as once, few or many counts, or as a class when the clone is expanded.

TGTGCCAGCAGTCTAGCCGGACAGGGATACTACAATGAGCAGTTCTTC CASSLAGQGYYNEQFF TRBV7-8 - TRBJ2-1 TRBD1
TGTGCCAGCAGTTCTTATGGACAGGGGGGTGGAGAGCAGTACTTC CASSSYGQGGGEQYF TRBV6-5 - TRBJ2-5 TRBD1
TGTGCCAGCACCCGGGGGAACACTGAAGCTTTCTTT CASTRGNTEAFF TRBV2 - TRBJ1-1 -
TGTGCCATCATGGCGGGCTCTGGAAACACCATATATTTT CAIMAGSGNTIYF TRBV10-3 - TRBJ1-3 -
TGTGCCAGCAGCTTAGGGGGAACAGGGGTCTTCCACGAGCAGTACTTC CASSLGGTGVFHEQYF TRBV11-2 - TRBJ2-7 TRBD1
TGTGCCTGGAGTGTACGAGGGGGCGCTGAAGCTTTCTTT CAWSVRGGAEAFF TRBV30 - TRBJ1-1 TRBD1
TGTGCCAGCAGTCCCGGACAAGGACGACACACTGAAGCTTTCTTT CASSPGQGRHTEAFF TRBV7-3 - TRBJ1-1 -
TGTGCCAGCAGTGGATGGGCCTCCACAGATACGCAGTATTTT CASSGWASTDTQYF TRBV27 few TRBJ2-3 -
TGTGCCAGCAGGGACAGGCCGGGGACGGAAAAACTGTTTTTT CASRDRPGTEKLFF TRBV2 - TRBJ1-4 TRBD1
TGTGCCAGTAGTGACCGACTAGCGGGAGGCCAAAGCTCCTACGAGCAGTACTTC CASSDRLAGGQSSYEQYF TRBV19 - TRBJ2-7 TRBD2
TGTGCCACCACGGCCCAGGGGATGAACACTGAAGCTTTCTTT CATTAQGMNTEAFF TRBV2 - TRBJ1-1 -
TGTGCCAGTAACGGGAGGACCGGCAATGAGCAGTTCTTC CASNGRTGNEQFF TRBV19 - TRBJ2-1 TRBD2
TGTGCCAGCAGCGTAGAAACAGGGGGAAAGCAGTATTTT CASSVETGGKQYF TRBV9 - TRBJ2-3 TRBD1
TGTGCCAGCAGCGTAGAACATTGGGACTGGGGCTACGAGCAGTACTTC CASSVEHWDWGYEQYF TRBV9 - TRBJ2-7 -
TGTGCCAGCAGCTTAGGAGGGGCTAGCGTCTCCTACGAGCAGTACTTC CASSLGGASVSYEQYF TRBV7-2 - TRBJ2-7 -
TGTGCCAGCAGCTTACTAGACAGGGGGCGGAATGTAGGGGAGCTGTTTTTT CASSLLDRGRNVGELFF TRBV7-3 - TRBJ2-2 TRBD1
TGTGCCAGCAGCCCCTGGGGGGGGATCACCGGGGAGCTGTTTTTT CASSPWGGITGELFF TRBV11-2 - TRBJ2-2 TRBD2
TGCAGTGCAAGGGTATATGAAAAACTGTTTTTT CSARVYEKLFF TRBV20-1 few TRBJ1-4 -
TGTGCCAGCAGCTCCGAGAGGTCTGGGAACACTGAAGCTTTCTTT CASSSERSGNTEAFF TRBV2 - TRBJ1-1 -
TGCGCCAGCAGCCAAGATGGGCAGGGCGGTGAAAAACTGTTTTTT CASSQDGQGGEKLFF TRBV4-1 - TRBJ1-4 -
TGTGCCAGCAGTCCTCAAGGGAATTCACCCCTCCACTTT CASSPQGNSPLHF TRBV6-5 - TRBJ1-6 -
TGTGCCAGCAGCCCTCTAGCCTACGTAGCCAAAAACATTCAGTACTTC CASSPLAYVAKNIQYF TRBV7-2 - TRBJ2-4 -
TGTGCCAGCAGCGTAGCCGGGTCTACCTTTGGGCTCTCTGGAAACACCATATATTTT CASSVAGSTFGLSGNTIYF TRBV9 - TRBJ1-3 -
TGTGCCTGGAGTCGAGCTAGTCAAAACACAGATACGCAGTATTTT CAWSRASQNTDTQYF TRBV30 - TRBJ2-3 -
TGTGCCAGTAGGACTGGACAGGATACGCAGTATTTT CASRTGQDTQYF TRBV2 - TRBJ2-3 -
TGTGCCAGCAACCAAAGGGGGCATGACTCGGCAGATACGCAGTATTTT CASNQRGHDSADTQYF TRBV9 few TRBJ2-3 TRBD1
TGCAGCGTTAAGGCCCTGGGGAACACTGAAGCTTTCTTT CSVKALGNTEAFF TRBV29-1 - TRBJ1-1 -
TGTGCCAGCAGTGAAACAGTCCATGAGCAGTTCTTC CASSETVHEQFF TRBV6-1 - TRBJ2-1 -
TGTGCCAGCAGTTTTAGGAGGGGGGTAAACTATGGCTACACCTTC CASSFRRGVNYGYTF TRBV28 - TRBJ1-2 -
TGTGCCAGCAGTGAGGGGGATGACACAGATACGCAGTATTTT CASSEGDDTDTQYF TRBV6-1 - TRBJ2-3 -